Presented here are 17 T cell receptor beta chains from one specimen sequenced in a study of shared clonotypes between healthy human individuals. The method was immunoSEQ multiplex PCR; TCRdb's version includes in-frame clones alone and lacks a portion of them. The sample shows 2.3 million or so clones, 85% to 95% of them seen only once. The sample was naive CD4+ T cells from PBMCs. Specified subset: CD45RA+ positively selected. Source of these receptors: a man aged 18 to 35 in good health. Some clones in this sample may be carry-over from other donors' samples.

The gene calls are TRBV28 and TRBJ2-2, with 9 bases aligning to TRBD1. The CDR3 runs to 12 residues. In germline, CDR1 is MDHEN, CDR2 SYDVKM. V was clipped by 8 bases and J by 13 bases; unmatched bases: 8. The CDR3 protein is CASARLDRGLFF. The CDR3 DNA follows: TGTGCCAGCGCCCGGTTGGACAGGGGGCTGTTTTTT.

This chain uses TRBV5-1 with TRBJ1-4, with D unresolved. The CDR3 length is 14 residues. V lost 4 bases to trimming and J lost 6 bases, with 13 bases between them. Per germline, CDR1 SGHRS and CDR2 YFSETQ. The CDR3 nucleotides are TGCGCCAGCAGCCGCGGGGTCCCAGATGAAAAACTGTTTTTT. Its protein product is CASSRGVPDEKLFF. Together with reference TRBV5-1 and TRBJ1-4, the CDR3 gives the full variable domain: KAGVTQTPRYLIKTRGQQVTLSCSPISGHRSVSWYQQTPGQGLQFLFEYFSETQRNKGNFPGRFSGRQFSNSRSEMNVSTLELGDSALYLCASSRGVPDEKLFFGSGTQLSVL.

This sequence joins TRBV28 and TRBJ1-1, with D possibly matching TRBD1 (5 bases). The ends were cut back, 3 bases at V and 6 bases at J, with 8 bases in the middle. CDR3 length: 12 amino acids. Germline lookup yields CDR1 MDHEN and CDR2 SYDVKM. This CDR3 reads CASSFRGSEAFF. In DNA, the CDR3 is TGTGCCAGCAGTTTTCGGGGCTCTGAAGCTTTCTTT. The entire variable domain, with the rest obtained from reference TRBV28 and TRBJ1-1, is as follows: DVKVTQSSRYLVKRTGEKVFLECVQDMDHENMFWYRQDPGLGLRLIYFSYDVKMKEKGDIPEGYSVSREKKERFSLILESASTNQTSMYLCASSFRGSEAFFGQGTRLTVV.

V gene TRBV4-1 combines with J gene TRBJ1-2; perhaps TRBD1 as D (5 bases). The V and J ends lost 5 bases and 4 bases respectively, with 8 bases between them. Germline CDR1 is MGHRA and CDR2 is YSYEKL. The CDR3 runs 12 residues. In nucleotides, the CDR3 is TGCGCCAGCAGCGGGGGTCTCTATGGCTACACCTTC. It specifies CASSGGLYGYTF.

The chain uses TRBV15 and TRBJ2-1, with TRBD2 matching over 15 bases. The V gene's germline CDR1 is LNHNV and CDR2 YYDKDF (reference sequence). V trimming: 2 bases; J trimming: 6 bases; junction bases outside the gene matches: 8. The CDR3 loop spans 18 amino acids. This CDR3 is CATSRYVRTSGRANEQFF. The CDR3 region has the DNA TGTGCCACCAGCAGATACGTACGGACTAGCGGGAGGGCCAATGAGCAGTTCTTC.

CDR3 nucleotide sequence: TGCGCCAGCAGCAACCCTAGCGGACCCAATGAGCAGTTCTTC. This translates into CASSNPSGPNEQFF. V is TRBV5-1 and J is TRBJ2-1; 7 bases are shared with TRBD2. The V gene's germline CDR1 is SGHRS and CDR2 YFSETQ. After removal of 4 bases from V and 6 bases from J, the junction contained 7 bases not matched to a gene. The CDR3 sequence is 14 residues long.

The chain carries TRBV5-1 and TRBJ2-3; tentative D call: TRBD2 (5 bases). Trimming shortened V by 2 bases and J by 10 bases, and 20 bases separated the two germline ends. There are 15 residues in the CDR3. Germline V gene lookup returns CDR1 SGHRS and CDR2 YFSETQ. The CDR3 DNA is TGCGCCAGCAGCTTAGACACTAGTAATTATGTTTCGCAGTATTTT. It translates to CASSLDTSNYVSQYF.

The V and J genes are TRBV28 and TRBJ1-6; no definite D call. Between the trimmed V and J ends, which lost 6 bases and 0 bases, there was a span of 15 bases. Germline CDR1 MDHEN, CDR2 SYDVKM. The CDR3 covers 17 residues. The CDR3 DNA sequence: TGTGCCAGCAGCTCCCGGACTGTAAGCTCCTATAATTCACCCCTCCACTTT. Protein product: CASSSRTVSSYNSPLHF.

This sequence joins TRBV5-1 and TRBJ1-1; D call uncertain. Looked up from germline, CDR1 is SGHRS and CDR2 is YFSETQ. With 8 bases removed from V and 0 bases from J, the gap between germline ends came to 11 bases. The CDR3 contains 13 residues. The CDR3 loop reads CASQDLMNTEAFF. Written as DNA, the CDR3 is TGCGCCAGTCAGGATCTCATGAACACTGAAGCTTTCTTT.

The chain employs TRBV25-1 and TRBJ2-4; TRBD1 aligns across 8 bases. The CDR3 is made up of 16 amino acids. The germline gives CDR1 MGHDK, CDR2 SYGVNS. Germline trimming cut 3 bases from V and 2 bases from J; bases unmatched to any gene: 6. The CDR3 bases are TGTGCCAGCAGTGATTGGGGGACAGGTCCCAAAAACATTCAGTACTTC. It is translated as CASSDWGTGPKNIQYF.

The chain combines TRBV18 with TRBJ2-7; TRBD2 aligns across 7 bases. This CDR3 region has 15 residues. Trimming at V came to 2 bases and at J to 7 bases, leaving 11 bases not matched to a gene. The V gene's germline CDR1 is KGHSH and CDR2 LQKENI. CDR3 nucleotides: TGTGCCAGCTCACCAATGAGGGAGGGCGTCGGTGAGCAGTACTTC. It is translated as CASSPMREGVGEQYF.

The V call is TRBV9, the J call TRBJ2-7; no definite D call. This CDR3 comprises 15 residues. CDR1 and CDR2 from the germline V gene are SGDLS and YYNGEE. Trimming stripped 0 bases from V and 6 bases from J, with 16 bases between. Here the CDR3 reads CASSVDPERFSEQYF. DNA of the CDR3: TGTGCCAGCAGCGTAGACCCGGAAAGGTTCTCCGAGCAGTACTTC.

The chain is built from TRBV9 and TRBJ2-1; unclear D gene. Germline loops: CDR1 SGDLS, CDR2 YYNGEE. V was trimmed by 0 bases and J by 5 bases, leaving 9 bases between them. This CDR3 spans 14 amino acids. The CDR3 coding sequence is TGTGCCAGCAGCGTAGCTTACGCGAACAATGAGCAGTTCTTC. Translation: CASSVAYANNEQFF.

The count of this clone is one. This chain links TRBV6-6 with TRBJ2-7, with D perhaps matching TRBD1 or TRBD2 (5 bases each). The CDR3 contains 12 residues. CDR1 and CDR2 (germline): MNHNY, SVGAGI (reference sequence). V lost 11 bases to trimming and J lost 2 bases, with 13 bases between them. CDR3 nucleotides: TGTGCCGGGGGTAGGCCCCCCTACGAGCAGTACTTC. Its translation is CAGGRPPYEQYF.

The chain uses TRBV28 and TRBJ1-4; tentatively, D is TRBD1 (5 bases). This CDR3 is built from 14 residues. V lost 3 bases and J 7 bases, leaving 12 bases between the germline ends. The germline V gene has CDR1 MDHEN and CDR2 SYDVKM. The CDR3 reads CASSLGEWGEKLFF. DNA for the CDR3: TGTGCCAGCAGTTTGGGGGAGTGGGGTGAAAAACTGTTTTTT.

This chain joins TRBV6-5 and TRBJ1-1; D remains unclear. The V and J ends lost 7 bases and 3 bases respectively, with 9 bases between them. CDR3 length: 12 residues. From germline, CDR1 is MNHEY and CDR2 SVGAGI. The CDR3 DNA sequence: TGTGCCAGCATGGCACAGTACACTGAAGCTTTCTTT. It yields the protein CASMAQYTEAFF.

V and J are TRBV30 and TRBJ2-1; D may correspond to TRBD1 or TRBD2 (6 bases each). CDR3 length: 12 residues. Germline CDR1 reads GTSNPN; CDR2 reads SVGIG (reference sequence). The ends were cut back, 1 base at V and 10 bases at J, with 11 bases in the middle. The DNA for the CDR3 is TGTGCCTGGAGTGCTTCCGGGGGCGAGCAGTTCTTC. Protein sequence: CAWSASGGEQFF.